In its sample, the clone carrying this T cell receptor beta chain was seen a few times. The entry originates in a study of T cell repertoires in cytomegalovirus infection. From the reads, TCRdb called clonotypes with MiXCR, one entry per CDR3 protein. The sample holds hundreds of thousands of distinct CDR3 sequences; about a sixth are singletons and the top ten take 12%. V was clipped by 0 bases and J by 5 bases, with 11 bases between them. Germline CDR1 is SGHRS and CDR2 is YFSETQ. The CDR3 is made up of 14 amino acids. The receptor comes from a human donor in good health (CMV status not recorded). Some clones in this sample may be carry-over from other donors' samples. The rearrangement joins TRBV5-1 to TRBJ2-5, with a weak D call TRBD2 (5 bases). Sequenced: PBMCs. This CDR3 is CASSLDPGSETQYF. DNA for the CDR3: TGCGCCAGCAGCTTGGATCCGGGATCGGAGACCCAGTACTTC.